The 5 T cell receptor beta chains presented below share a single source sample, sequenced in a study of regulatory T cells in long-lasting Graves disease. Building the TCR beta libraries relied on iRepertoire HTBI primers, and CDR3 regions underwent Arm-PCR. TCRdb independently ran MiXCR on the multiplex PCR reads; one entry per CDR3 protein. The table has 500,000 or so distinct CDR3 sequences, about 16% seen once. Time point indicated: newly diagnosed GD, antithyroid drugs for less than 3 months. Making the TCR library involved RNA that had been extracted from PBMCs. This same sample was also taken into another study, of T cells in Graves' hyperthyroidism and ophthalmopathy.

Source: peripheral blood mononuclear cells (PBMCs), taken at new diagnosis, from a patient treated with antithyroid drugs. These TCRs come from a woman aged 35-65 years with Graves disease.

This clonotype was recorded many times. This chain connects TRBV2 to TRBJ2-5; 8 bases map to TRBD2. After removal of 8 bases from V and 3 bases from J, the junction contained 14 bases not matched to a gene. Germline lookup yields CDR1 SNHLY and CDR2 FYNNEI. The length of the CDR3 is 16 residues. This CDR3 is CASSGRRSRGEETQYF. Written as DNA, the CDR3 is TGTGCCAGCTCGGGTCGTCGGTCGCGGGGGGAAGAGACCCAGTACTTC.

The rearrangement joins TRBV5-1 to TRBJ2-3; 7 positions match TRBD2. V lost 2 bases to trimming and J lost 0 bases; unmatched junction nucleotides: 9. The germline CDR1 and CDR2 sequences are SGHRS and YFSETQ. There are 17 residues in the CDR3. CDR3 sequence: CASSLSPSGSSTDTQYF. The CDR3 nucleotides are TGCGCCAGCAGCTTATCCCCTAGCGGTTCTAGCACAGATACGCAGTATTTT. The whole variable domain, filled in from reference TRBV5-1 and TRBJ2-3, reads KAGVTQTPRYLIKTRGQQVTLSCSPISGHRSVSWYQQTPGQGLQFLFEYFSETQRNKGNFPGRFSGRQFSNSRSEMNVSTLELGDSALYLCASSLSPSGSSTDTQYFGPGTRLTVL.

This clonotype has a count of ten or more. V and J are TRBV24-1 and TRBJ1-2; 11 positions agree with TRBD1. CDR1 is KGHDR, CDR2 SFDVKD, per germline. J gave up 4 bases and V 5 bases, and 5 bases lay outside the gene matches. This CDR3 is 15 amino acids long. The CDR3 reads CATSVGQGAFYGYTF. The CDR3 coding sequence is TGTGCCACCAGTGTTGGACAGGGGGCATTCTATGGCTACACCTTC.

This clonotype was counted many times. The rearrangement uses TRBV3-1 and TRBJ1-2; D is unclear. V lost 1 base and J lost 3, with 6 bases in between. The CDR3 runs to 13 residues. Germline CDR1 LGHDT, CDR2 YNNKEL (reference sequence). CDR3 sequence: CASSQGADYGYTF. Here the CDR3 DNA reads TGTGCCAGCAGCCAAGGGGCGGACTATGGCTACACCTTC. The entire variable domain, with the rest obtained from reference TRBV3-1 and TRBJ1-2, is as follows: DTAVSQTPKYLVTQMGNDKSIKCEQNLGHDTMYWYKQDSKKFLKIMFSYNNKELIINETVPNRFSPKSPDKAHLNLHINSLELGDSAVYFCASSQGADYGYTFGSGTRLTVV.

Concerning this clonotype: This could be a read error, since a much larger clone is one nucleotide away. This rearrangement joins TRBV20-1 to TRBJ2-1, with 15 bases matching TRBD2. Unmatched junction bases numbered 3, after V lost 5 bases and J lost 7 bases. This CDR3 is 14 amino acids long. Germline V gene sequence: CDR1 DFQATT, CDR2 SNEGSKA (reference sequence). The CDR3 region is CSAGLAGGMNEQFF. The DNA of the CDR3 is TGCAGTGCTGGACTAGCGGGGGGGATGAATGAGCAGTTCTTC.